The rows below give T cell receptor beta chains drawn from one sample of a study of blood T cell repertoires in COVID-19. Method: immunoSEQ multiplex PCR; TCRdb's copy keeps in-frame clones and lacks some. This table holds approximately 150,000 clones, about 80% found once. What was sequenced was PBMCs or T cells enriched from blood (not recorded which). These receptor sequences come from a woman aged 70 to 79 in a cohort exposed to, infected with or recovered from COVID-19 (not recorded which). Each CDR3 is given with its conserved first and last residue. Fields, in order: J gene, clone size, D gene, V gene, CDR3 protein, CDR3 DNA. The D gene is left open where the match is weak. The size entry is marked missing in some rows and otherwise reads once, few, many or a size class.

j_call: TRBJ2-1
clone_size: NA
d_call: TRBD1
v_call: TRBV28
cdr3_aa: CASSTGGSSYNEQFF
cdr3_nt: TGTGCCAGCAGCACAGGGGGTAGCTCCTACAATGAGCAGTTCTTC

j_call: TRBJ1-1
clone_size: once
d_call: TRBD1
v_call: TRBV5-1
cdr3_aa: CASSFPDRVGTEAFF
cdr3_nt: TGCGCCAGCAGCTTTCCAGACAGGGTCGGTACTGAAGCTTTCTTT

j_call: TRBJ1-1
clone_size: NA
d_call: NA
v_call: TRBV3-1/TRBV3-2
cdr3_aa: CASSKDFMNTEAFF
cdr3_nt: TGTGCCAGCAGCAAGGACTTTATGAACACTGAAGCTTTCTTT

j_call: TRBJ1-1
clone_size: NA
d_call: NA
v_call: TRBV6-5
cdr3_aa: CASSARENTEAFF
cdr3_nt: TGTGCCAGCAGCGCCCGGGAGAACACTGAAGCTTTCTTT

j_call: TRBJ2-5
clone_size: NA
d_call: TRBD1
v_call: TRBV24-1
cdr3_aa: CATSDPQGAGETQYF
cdr3_nt: TGTGCCACCAGTGATCCTCAGGGGGCGGGGGAGACCCAGTACTTC

j_call: TRBJ2-7
clone_size: NA
d_call: TRBD1
v_call: TRBV27
cdr3_aa: CASSFYPGTGFYEQYF
cdr3_nt: TGTGCCAGCAGTTTTTACCCCGGGACAGGTTTCTACGAGCAGTACTTC

j_call: TRBJ2-7
clone_size: NA
d_call: TRBD2
v_call: TRBV7-2
cdr3_aa: CASRRQAGGEQYF
cdr3_nt: TGTGCCAGCAGGCGTCAGGCGGGAGGCGAGCAGTACTTC

j_call: TRBJ2-1
clone_size: NA
d_call: NA
v_call: TRBV5-4
cdr3_aa: CASSPPGNRAYNEQFF
cdr3_nt: TGTGCCAGCAGCCCCCCGGGGAACAGGGCTTACAATGAGCAGTTCTTC

j_call: TRBJ2-5
clone_size: NA
d_call: TRBD2
v_call: TRBV6-2/TRBV6-3
cdr3_aa: CASSPQLAGGPETQYF
cdr3_nt: TGTGCCAGCAGCCCTCAACTAGCGGGAGGGCCGGAGACCCAGTACTTC

j_call: TRBJ2-3
clone_size: NA
d_call: NA
v_call: TRBV30
cdr3_aa: CAWTFNTDTQYF
cdr3_nt: TGTGCCTGGACCTTTAACACAGATACGCAGTATTTT

j_call: TRBJ2-5
clone_size: NA
d_call: TRBD1
v_call: TRBV5-4
cdr3_aa: CASSSATGDQETQYF
cdr3_nt: TGTGCCAGCAGCTCCGCTACAGGGGATCAAGAGACCCAGTACTTC

j_call: TRBJ1-5
clone_size: NA
d_call: NA
v_call: TRBV28
cdr3_aa: CASSLSRWGVRNQPQHF
cdr3_nt: TGTGCCAGCAGTTTATCCAGGTGGGGGGTAAGGAATCAGCCCCAGCATTTT

j_call: TRBJ1-4
clone_size: NA
d_call: TRBD1
v_call: TRBV5-1
cdr3_aa: CASSLEYAAGGLFF
cdr3_nt: TGCGCCAGCAGCTTGGAATATGCGGCAGGGGGACTGTTTTTT

j_call: TRBJ2-7
clone_size: NA
d_call: NA
v_call: TRBV7-9
cdr3_aa: CASSFDRTTYEQYF
cdr3_nt: TGTGCCAGCAGCTTTGACAGGACAACCTACGAGCAGTACTTC

j_call: TRBJ2-1
clone_size: NA
d_call: TRBD1
v_call: TRBV28
cdr3_aa: CASSLTGTGGYNEQFF
cdr3_nt: TGTGCCAGCAGTTTAACCGGGACAGGGGGCTACAATGAGCAGTTCTTC

j_call: TRBJ1-1
clone_size: NA
d_call: TRBD1
v_call: TRBV5-1
cdr3_aa: CASSTGQGRNTEAFF
cdr3_nt: TGCGCCAGCAGCACAGGACAGGGCAGGAACACTGAAGCTTTCTTT

j_call: TRBJ2-7
clone_size: NA
d_call: TRBD2
v_call: TRBV10-3
cdr3_aa: CAILQGLAGDYEQYF
cdr3_nt: TGTGCCATCCTTCAGGGACTAGCGGGGGACTACGAGCAGTACTTC

j_call: TRBJ2-1
clone_size: NA
d_call: NA
v_call: TRBV18
cdr3_aa: CASSFMSSYNEQFF
cdr3_nt: TGTGCCAGCTCCTTTATGAGCTCCTACAATGAGCAGTTCTTC

j_call: TRBJ1-2
clone_size: NA
d_call: NA
v_call: TRBV28
cdr3_aa: CASSADRTLYGYTF
cdr3_nt: TGTGCCAGCAGTGCCGACAGGACGCTCTATGGCTACACCTTC

j_call: TRBJ2-5
clone_size: NA
d_call: TRBD1
v_call: TRBV28
cdr3_aa: CASSFLETSGQGARGTQYF
cdr3_nt: TGTGCCAGCAGTTTTTTAGAGACGAGCGGACAGGGGGCCCGCGGGACCCAGTACTTC

j_call: TRBJ2-2
clone_size: NA
d_call: NA
v_call: TRBV7-3
cdr3_aa: CASSSQGPLGTGELFF
cdr3_nt: TGTGCCAGCAGCTCCCAGGGCCCCCTTGGTACCGGGGAGCTGTTTTTT

j_call: TRBJ1-6
clone_size: NA
d_call: NA
v_call: TRBV18
cdr3_aa: CASSLTGRGNSPLHF
cdr3_nt: TGTGCCAGCTCACTCACAGGGAGGGGTAATTCACCCCTCCACTTT

j_call: TRBJ2-1
clone_size: NA
d_call: TRBD2
v_call: TRBV5-1
cdr3_aa: CASSLWTSGRAGRNEQFF
cdr3_nt: TGCGCCAGCAGCTTGTGGACTAGCGGGAGGGCCGGTAGGAATGAGCAGTTCTTC

j_call: TRBJ2-3
clone_size: NA
d_call: TRBD1
v_call: TRBV18
cdr3_aa: CASSPRQGYTDTQYF
cdr3_nt: TGTGCCAGCTCACCGAGACAGGGGTACACAGATACGCAGTATTTT

j_call: TRBJ1-2
clone_size: NA
d_call: NA
v_call: TRBV5-6
cdr3_aa: CASSLRGRNHYGYTF
cdr3_nt: TGTGCCAGCAGCTTGAGAGGGAGGAATCACTATGGCTACACCTTC

j_call: TRBJ1-2
clone_size: NA
d_call: TRBD1
v_call: TRBV18
cdr3_aa: CASSLYPGQGDYGYTF
cdr3_nt: TGTGCCAGCTCACTCTACCCCGGACAGGGGGATTATGGCTACACCTTC

j_call: TRBJ1-6
clone_size: NA
d_call: NA
v_call: TRBV5-6
cdr3_aa: CASSLVSQGQNSPLHF
cdr3_nt: TGTGCCAGCAGCTTGGTGTCTCAGGGTCAAAATTCACCCCTCCACTTT

j_call: TRBJ2-5
clone_size: NA
d_call: NA
v_call: TRBV20-1
cdr3_aa: CSALRIETQYF
cdr3_nt: TGCAGTGCTCTCAGGATAGAGACCCAGTACTTC

j_call: TRBJ2-1
clone_size: NA
d_call: TRBD2
v_call: TRBV9
cdr3_aa: CASSVDGREYNEQFF
cdr3_nt: TGTGCCAGCAGCGTAGATGGGAGGGAATACAATGAGCAGTTCTTC

j_call: TRBJ2-2
clone_size: once
d_call: TRBD2
v_call: TRBV27
cdr3_aa: CASSFFAGGGGELFF
cdr3_nt: TGTGCCAGCAGTTTTTTTGCGGGAGGGGGCGGGGAGCTGTTTTTT

j_call: TRBJ1-5
clone_size: few
d_call: NA
v_call: TRBV7-6
cdr3_aa: CASSPVGGVSNQPQHF
cdr3_nt: TGTGCCAGCAGCCCGGTGGGGGGGGTAAGCAATCAGCCCCAGCATTTT

j_call: TRBJ2-5
clone_size: NA
d_call: TRBD2
v_call: TRBV19
cdr3_aa: CASSPRGGPGETQYF
cdr3_nt: TGTGCCAGTAGCCCTCGGGGGGGGCCTGGGGAGACCCAGTACTTC

j_call: TRBJ2-7
clone_size: once
d_call: NA
v_call: TRBV28
cdr3_aa: CATVSLYEQYF
cdr3_nt: TGTGCCACCGTCTCTCTCTACGAGCAGTACTTC

j_call: TRBJ1-6
clone_size: once
d_call: TRBD1
v_call: TRBV28
cdr3_aa: CASSTTGTGYSPLHF
cdr3_nt: TGTGCCAGCAGTACGACCGGGACAGGGTATTCACCCCTCCACTTT

j_call: TRBJ1-1
clone_size: NA
d_call: TRBD1
v_call: TRBV2
cdr3_aa: CASRGLTGGPPEAFF
cdr3_nt: TGTGCCAGCAGGGGGCTGACAGGGGGCCCCCCCGAGGCTTTCTTT

j_call: TRBJ1-5
clone_size: NA
d_call: TRBD1
v_call: TRBV29-1
cdr3_aa: CSVADRANQPQHF
cdr3_nt: TGCAGCGTGGCGGACAGGGCCAATCAGCCCCAGCATTTT

j_call: TRBJ1-2
clone_size: few
d_call: TRBD1
v_call: TRBV5-4
cdr3_aa: CASSIGTDYGYTF
cdr3_nt: TGTGCCAGCAGCATTGGGACAGACTATGGCTACACCTTC

j_call: TRBJ2-1
clone_size: NA
d_call: NA
v_call: TRBV11-3
cdr3_aa: CASSRRLFEQFF
cdr3_nt: TGTGCCAGCAGCCGTCGACTATTCGAGCAGTTCTTC

j_call: TRBJ1-5
clone_size: NA
d_call: TRBD1
v_call: TRBV28
cdr3_aa: CASSPWTGHQPQHF
cdr3_nt: TGTGCCAGCAGTCCCTGGACAGGGCATCAGCCCCAGCATTTT

j_call: TRBJ2-1
clone_size: NA
d_call: TRBD2
v_call: TRBV7-3
cdr3_aa: CASSLRGGSNEQFF
cdr3_nt: TGTGCCAGCAGCTTACGGGGAGGGTCCAATGAGCAGTTCTTC

j_call: TRBJ2-1
clone_size: few
d_call: TRBD1
v_call: TRBV5-1
cdr3_aa: CASSLRVDRGALQFF
cdr3_nt: TGCGCCAGCAGCTTGAGGGTGGACAGGGGTGCGTTGCAGTTCTTC

j_call: TRBJ1-2
clone_size: NA
d_call: NA
v_call: TRBV27
cdr3_aa: CASSLYSRTNYGYTF
cdr3_nt: TGTGCCAGCAGCCTATACAGCCGCACTAACTATGGCTACACCTTC

j_call: TRBJ2-1
clone_size: NA
d_call: NA
v_call: TRBV12-5
cdr3_aa: CASGSPLGHTYNEQFF
cdr3_nt: TGTGCTAGTGGTTCACCATTGGGGCATACCTACAATGAGCAGTTCTTC

j_call: TRBJ2-1
clone_size: once
d_call: NA
v_call: TRBV5-4
cdr3_aa: CASSSKKGLKGAYNEQFF
cdr3_nt: TGTGCCAGCAGCTCGAAAAAGGGGCTAAAGGGGGCCTACAATGAGCAGTTCTTC

j_call: TRBJ2-7
clone_size: once
d_call: TRBD2
v_call: TRBV18
cdr3_aa: CASSPLREVVYEQYF
cdr3_nt: TGTGCCAGCTCACCCCTGCGGGAGGTAGTCTACGAGCAGTACTTC

j_call: TRBJ2-2
clone_size: NA
d_call: TRBD1
v_call: TRBV10-3
cdr3_aa: CAIFATGGNTGELFF
cdr3_nt: TGTGCCATATTCGCCACAGGGGGCAACACCGGGGAGCTGTTTTTT